This TCR beta chain was profiled in a study of blood T cell repertoires in COVID-19. Per the authors' pipeline: The authors estimated nucleated cell counts from reference gene primer amplification. Only in-frame clones appear in the TCRdb table, and some are missing; sequencing was by immunoSEQ multiplex PCR. V, J and clone size were drawn from that table, and D and trimming were deduced from the DNA. The sample yields fewer than 450,000 clones, roughly 87% seen once. The CDR3 runs 14 residues. Germline V gene sequence: CDR1 LNHDA, CDR2 SQIVND (reference sequence). V lost 4 bases and J lost 10; bases outside the gene matches: 10. All enrollees were roughly 18 to 89 years old and from roughly 26 US areas. Two negative PCRs, clearance, or symptom resolution characterized the recovered Cohort 3 donors.

This TCR came from a woman aged 25 to 45 who had recovered from COVID-19. Sequenced sample: PBMCs or T cells enriched from blood (not recorded which). The genes are TRBV19 and TRBJ2-1, with TRBD2 identical over 7 bases. The chain's CDR3 is CASSSGGALGEQFF. The CDR3 nucleotides read TGTGCCAGTAGTAGCGGGGGAGCCCTAGGAGAGCAGTTCTTC.